This paragraph covers one T cell receptor (beta chain) sequence. The protocol was immunoSEQ multiplex PCR, while the TCRdb copy is restricted to in-frame clones and leaves out a portion. This repertoire shows roughly 400,000 clones, about nine tenths found once; its top ten account for under 2%. Unmatched junction bases numbered 6, after V lost 4 bases and J lost 0 bases. This CDR3 comprises 16 residues. Germline loops: CDR1 SGHNT, CDR2 YYREEE (reference sequence). The data are from a study of Ad26.COV2.S vaccination and SARS-CoV-2 variants. Across the study: Intramuscular Ad26.COV2.S at 5x10^10 or 1x10^11 viral particles.

Described treatment: about 20 received Ad26.COV2.S at low or high dose, single or two shots; about 5 received placebo; per-sample allocation not given. Samples analyzed were those drawn on day 63 after the first vaccine or placebo injection. Donation came from an adult in Boston who was aged 18-55 years. The sequence was obtained from a person between 18 and 65 years old who received the Ad26.COV2.S COVID-19 vaccine or a placebo. V and J are TRBV5-4 and TRBJ2-1, with 8 positions matching TRBD1. The sequencing used peripheral blood, collected in a trial of Ad26.COV2.S vaccine versus placebo. DNA for the CDR3: TGTGCCAGCAGCCCGAACAGGGGGAGCTCCTACAATGAGCAGTTCTTC. The encoded protein is CASSPNRGSSYNEQFF.